These 16 T cell receptor beta chains were sequenced from one sample in a study of control samples from healthy donors and cancer patients (dated by TCRdb to about 2020). Receptor amplification or capture employed the immunoSEQ multiplex PCR assay. The immuneACCESS repertoire file appears here via TCRdb, limited to in-frame rearrangements. These files lack a portion of the clones; in checked studies, under half of the deficit traces to unresolved V genes, and the cause of the others is not known. The sample yields about 220,000 clones; just under 95% were counted once. The ten largest clonotypes hold roughly 1.6% of the sample. Sequenced input: blood. Receptors originate from a man aged 45-60 years in good health.

CDR3 protein: CASSVGGAPDQPQHF. CDR3 DNA: TGTGCCAGCAGCGTAGGAGGGGCTCCAGATCAGCCCCAGCATTTT. The chain joins TRBV9 to TRBJ1-5, with D possibly TRBD1 on 5 matching bases. This CDR3 is built from 15 residues. V was clipped by 0 bases and J by 5 bases, with 12 bases between them. CDR1 SGDLS and CDR2 YYNGEE come from the germline V gene.

This chain connects TRBV5-6 to TRBJ1-1; 8 bases line up with TRBD1. The junction had 9 bases not matched to a gene; V was cut back by 3 bases and J by 5 bases. The CDR3 is 15 amino acids. CDR1 and CDR2 from the germline V gene are SGHDT and YYEEEE. The CDR3 loop reads CASSSRQGRNTEAFF. The CDR3, as DNA: TGTGCCAGCAGCTCCCGACAGGGGCGGAATACTGAAGCTTTCTTT.

This clone was seen only once. The chain is built from TRBV28 and TRBJ2-7, with 10 positions matching TRBD2. Losses at the gene ends were 4 bases for V and 5 bases for J; bases not matched to a gene: 11. The CDR3 length is 16 residues. Per the germline V gene, CDR1 is MDHEN and CDR2 is SYDVKM. This CDR3 reads CASSSPRSGGANEQYV. The CDR3 coding sequence is TGTGCCAGCAGTTCCCCTAGGAGCGGGGGGGCGAACGAGCAGTACGTC.

The chain employs TRBV24-1 and TRBJ1-1, with a tentative D call TRBD1 (6 bases). Per the germline V gene, CDR1 is KGHDR and CDR2 is SFDVKD. With 3 bases removed from V and 2 bases from J, the gap between germline ends came to 12 bases. CDR3 length: 15 amino acids. CDR3 in amino acids: CATSDGGHTNTEAFF. Written as DNA, the CDR3 is TGTGCCACCAGTGATGGGGGACACACAAACACTGAAGCTTTCTTT.

The genes are TRBV7-2 and TRBJ2-5; D gene ambiguous. CDR1 is SGHTA and CDR2 is FQGNSA in the germline V gene. The CDR3 totals 15 residues. Trimming stripped 0 bases from V and 2 bases from J, with 10 bases between. The CDR3 spells CASSLALGLQETQYF. The DNA of the CDR3 is TGTGCCAGCAGCTTAGCGTTGGGGTTACAAGAGACCCAGTACTTC.

This sequence joins TRBV2 and TRBJ2-1; 14 bases align to TRBD2. The CDR3 is made up of 14 amino acids. V was clipped by 7 bases and J by 13 bases; unmatched bases: 9. Germline CDR1 is SNHLY and CDR2 is FYNNEI. CDR3 bases: TGTGCCAGCAAGAGACTAGCGGGGGGGCCTTCTCAGTTCTTC. It translates to CASKRLAGGPSQFF.

CDR3 sequence reads: CASRRQGNTGELFF. For the CDR3, the DNA is TGCGCCAGCAGGAGACAGGGAAACACCGGGGAGCTGTTTTTT. The chain has TRBV4-3 and TRBJ2-2, with 7 nucleotides matching TRBD1. This CDR3 region has 14 residues. Germline V lookup: CDR1 LGHNA, CDR2 YSLEER. Trimming removed 6 bases from V and 2 bases from J; junction bases left unmatched: 3.

In regard to this clone: Within the sample, other DNA sequences also encode this same CDR3. The genes are TRBV5-1 and TRBJ2-7; D is possibly TRBD2 (6 bases). This CDR3 has 17 residues. Per the germline V gene, CDR1 is SGHRS and CDR2 is YFSETQ. V lost 1 base and J 6 bases, leaving 23 bases between the germline ends. The CDR3 sequence is CASSLPNRGGRLGEQYF. Written as DNA, the CDR3 is TGCGCCAGCAGCTTGCCCAACCGAGGAGGGAGACTTGGCGAGCAGTACTTC.

This clone was detected once. This chain uses TRBV28 with TRBJ2-3, with TRBD2 matching over 10 bases. CDR1 is MDHEN and CDR2 is SYDVKM in the germline V gene. Losses at the gene ends were 7 bases for V and 5 bases for J; bases not matched to a gene: 15. The CDR3 contains 17 residues. The CDR3 sequence: CASIPHSGGWVQDTQYF. In DNA, the CDR3 is TGTGCCAGCATCCCACATAGCGGGGGGTGGGTACAAGATACGCAGTATTTT.

This clone appeared once. V and J are TRBV6-4 and TRBJ1-5; 7 bases align to TRBD1. J was trimmed by 6 bases and V by 4 bases; bases with no gene match: 3. The CDR3 runs 13 residues. Germline V gene lookup returns CDR1 MRHNA and CDR2 SNTAGT. In DNA, the CDR3 is TGTGCCAGCAGTGGACAGGGCAGTCAGCCCCAGCATTTT. It yields the protein CASSGQGSQPQHF.

Of note for this clone: Different DNA sequences within this sample yield the same CDR3. CDR3 coding DNA: TGCGCCAGCAGCCCCCCGGGGCAGCTGAACACTGAAGCTTTCTTT. This gives the protein CASSPPGQLNTEAFF. V is TRBV5-1 and J is TRBJ1-1; TRBD1 might be the D (5 bases). Trimming removed 4 bases from V and 0 bases from J, with 13 bases in between. Germline loops: CDR1 SGHRS, CDR2 YFSETQ. The CDR3 loop spans 15 amino acids. The whole variable domain, remainder taken from reference TRBV5-1 and TRBJ1-1, is KAGVTQTPRYLIKTRGQQVTLSCSPISGHRSVSWYQQTPGQGLQFLFEYFSETQRNKGNFPGRFSGRQFSNSRSEMNVSTLELGDSALYLCASSPPGQLNTEAFFGQGTRLTVV.

The rearrangement links TRBV20-1 to TRBJ2-4; no firm D call. V lost 6 bases and J lost 2, with 2 bases in between. Germline assignment: CDR1 DFQATT and CDR2 SNEGSKA (reference sequence). CDR3 length: 10 residues. The CDR3 DNA reads as TGCAGTGCGTCCAAAAACATTCAGTACTTC. Encoded protein: CSASKNIQYF.

The rearrangement links TRBV10-2 to TRBJ2-5; TRBD2 agrees at 11 bases. The CDR3 is 14 amino acids. CDR1 WSHSY and CDR2 SAAADI come from the germline V gene. Trimming took 6 bases from V and 4 from J; bases not matched to a gene: 4. CDR3 in amino acids: CASRPSGGRETQYF. CDR3 bases: TGCGCCAGCAGGCCTAGCGGGGGGAGAGAGACCCAGTACTTC.

This chain joins TRBV5-6 and TRBJ1-1, with D perhaps TRBD1 (6 bases). This CDR3 region has 16 residues. The V end lost 4 bases, the J end lost 0 bases, and 16 bases lay between the germline ends. Germline CDR1 and CDR2: SGHDT and YYEEEE. Here the CDR3 reads CASSRPGHLMNTEAFF. The CDR3 DNA follows: TGTGCCAGCAGCCGCCCGGGACACCTCATGAACACTGAAGCTTTCTTT.

The J gene is TRBJ1-5, the V gene TRBV19; 10 nucleotides match TRBD1. CDR3 length equals 19 residues. The V and J ends lost 5 bases and 2 bases, in that order; junction bases with no gene match: 15. From germline, CDR1 is LNHDA and CDR2 SQIVND (reference sequence). CDR3 coding DNA: TGTGCCAGTAGTCCCCTCCGGGACAGGGGTTTTCGTCGCAATCAGCCCCAGCATTTT. Its translation is CASSPLRDRGFRRNQPQHF.

This rearrangement joins TRBV11-3 to TRBJ2-1; no clear D gene. CDR1 is SGHNT and CDR2 is YENEEA in the germline V gene. V gave up 1 base and J gave up 5 bases, with 9 bases separating them. The CDR3 length is 14 residues. The CDR3 sequence: CASSLGPIDNEQFF. The DNA of the CDR3 is TGTGCCAGCAGCTTAGGGCCGATCGACAATGAGCAGTTCTTC.